This is a list of T cell receptor beta chains from one sample in a study of T cell changes during pregnancy in multiple sclerosis. The data were produced by immunoSEQ multiplex PCR, yet TCRdb's version contains in-frame clones alone and is incomplete. The table has about 30,000 clones, 80% to 90% seen once. The sequences come from CD8+ T cells from peripheral blood mononuclear cells, collected in the second trimester of pregnancy. The receptor source for this set is a female donor with multiple sclerosis, enrolled in a pregnancy study. Each CDR3 is given with its conserved first and last residue. The D gene is left open where the match is weak. Clone sizes are given selectively: once, few, many, or a class where the clone is expanded.

abundance,v_gene,j_gene,d_gene,CDR3nt,CDR3aa
.,TRBV19,TRBJ1-1,.,TGTGCCAGTAGTATTTCGGGGTACACTGAAGCTTTCTTT,CASSISGYTEAFF
.,TRBV6-6,TRBJ1-5,.,TGTGCCAGCAGTTACTCGTACAGGAAGGCTAATCAGCCCCAGCATTTT,CASSYSYRKANQPQHF
.,TRBV28,TRBJ2-3,.,TGTGCCAGCACCCTAGGGGGGGACACAGATACGCAGTATTTT,CASTLGGDTDTQYF
.,TRBV6-5,TRBJ1-2,TRBD1,TGTGCCAGCAGTGGATCCGGGACAGAAAACTATGGCTACACCTTC,CASSGSGTENYGYTF
.,TRBV5-1,TRBJ2-5,.,TGCGCCAGCAGGTTAGGGGAAGAGACCCAGTACTTC,CASRLGEETQYF
.,TRBV4-1,TRBJ1-4,.,TGCGCCAGCAGCCAAGCAATTGGGGGCACTAATGAAAAACTGTTTTTT,CASSQAIGGTNEKLFF
.,TRBV4-1,TRBJ1-2,.,TGCGCCAGCAGCCAGGAGATCGGCGACTATGGCTACACCTTC,CASSQEIGDYGYTF
once,TRBV5-1,TRBJ2-1,TRBD2,TGCGCCAGCAACGTAGCGGGAGAGGACAATGAGCAGTTCTTC,CASNVAGEDNEQFF
.,TRBV28,TRBJ1-1,TRBD1,TGTGCCAGCAGTTTATTGACAGGGGGGATCGTAACTGAAGCTTTCTTT,CASSLLTGGIVTEAFF
.,TRBV6-6,TRBJ2-7,TRBD2,TGTGCCAGCAGTTACTCTCTAGCGGGAGTTCGCGAGCAGTACTTC,CASSYSLAGVREQYF
.,TRBV5-5,TRBJ2-3,TRBD2,TGTGCCAGCAGCCCACAGCGGGAGATTGTGGATACGCAGTATTTT,CASSPQREIVDTQYF
.,TRBV4-1,TRBJ1-5,.,TGCGCCAGCAGCCAAGCTGTTGGGCTGAGCAATCAGCCCCAGCATTTT,CASSQAVGLSNQPQHF
once,TRBV6-1,TRBJ1-5,.,TGTGCCAGCAGTGAAGGCTTGGGCCTCCAGGGTCAGCCCCAGCATTTT,CASSEGLGLQGQPQHF
once,TRBV4-1,TRBJ1-1,.,TGCGCCAGCAGCCAAGGAAGAGGCAGCATGAACACTGAAGCTTTCTTT,CASSQGRGSMNTEAFF
.,TRBV5-4,TRBJ2-2,TRBD1,TGTGCCAGCAGCTTGGGCAGGGGGCAAGCCGGGGAGCTGTTTTTT,CASSLGRGQAGELFF
.,TRBV27,TRBJ1-6,TRBD1,TGTGCCAGGGCGGGACAGGGCAATTCACCCCTCCACTTT,CARAGQGNSPLHF
.,TRBV4-1,TRBJ2-2,.,TGCGCCAGCAGCCTTAGACTACTTGGGACCGGGGAGCTGTTTTTT,CASSLRLLGTGELFF
.,TRBV5-6,TRBJ2-1,TRBD2,TGTGCCAGCAGCTTGGCCGTCACGGGGGGTTACAATGAGCAGTTCTTC,CASSLAVTGGYNEQFF
.,TRBV30,TRBJ1-1,TRBD1,TGTGCCTGGACAGGGGGCAACACTGAAGCTTTCTTT,CAWTGGNTEAFF
.,TRBV7-2,TRBJ2-7,TRBD1,TGTGCCAGCAGCCAGGGGGCCGGGAGCTCCTACGAGCAGTACTTC,CASSQGAGSSYEQYF
.,TRBV13,TRBJ2-1,TRBD1,TGTGCCAGCAGCTTTGGACAGGGGCGCAATGAGCAGTTCTTC,CASSFGQGRNEQFF
once,TRBV28,TRBJ1-1,.,TGTGCCAGCAGACTAGGGGGGAACACTGAAGCTTTCTTT,CASRLGGNTEAFF
medium-sized,TRBV6-1,TRBJ2-6,TRBD1,TGTGCCAGCGGACAGGTCCGCTCTGGGGCCAACGTCCTGACTTTC,CASGQVRSGANVLTF
.,TRBV5-6,TRBJ1-2,.,TGTGCCAGCAGCTTGCGGGGGGCGCGGCATGGCTACACCTTC,CASSLRGARHGYTF
.,TRBV12-5,TRBJ2-1,TRBD1,TGTGCTAGTGGTTCTCGGGACAGCTACAATGAGCAGTTCTTC,CASGSRDSYNEQFF
.,TRBV19,TRBJ1-1,TRBD1,TGTGCCAGTACCTCCCGGACAGGGGGCCTGCTTAACACTGAAGCTTTCTTT,CASTSRTGGLLNTEAFF
.,TRBV4-3,TRBJ2-3,TRBD2,TGCGCCAGCAGCCCGACTAGCATAGATACGCAGTATTTT,CASSPTSIDTQYF
few,TRBV6-1,TRBJ2-7,TRBD2,TGTGCCAGCAGTGAAGAAGCTAGCGGGAGTCACGAGCAGTACTTC,CASSEEASGSHEQYF